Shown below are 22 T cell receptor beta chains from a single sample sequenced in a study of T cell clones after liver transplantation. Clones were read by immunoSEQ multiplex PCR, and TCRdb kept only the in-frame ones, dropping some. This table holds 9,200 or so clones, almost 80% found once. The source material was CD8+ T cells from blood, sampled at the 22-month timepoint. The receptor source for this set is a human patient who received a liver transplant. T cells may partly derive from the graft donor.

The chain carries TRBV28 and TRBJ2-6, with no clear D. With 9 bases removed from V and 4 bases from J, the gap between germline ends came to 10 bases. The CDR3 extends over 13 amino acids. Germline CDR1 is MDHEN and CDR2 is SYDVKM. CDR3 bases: TGTGCCAGTAAATCCTTGGGGGCCAACGTCCTGACTTTC. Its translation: CASKSLGANVLTF.

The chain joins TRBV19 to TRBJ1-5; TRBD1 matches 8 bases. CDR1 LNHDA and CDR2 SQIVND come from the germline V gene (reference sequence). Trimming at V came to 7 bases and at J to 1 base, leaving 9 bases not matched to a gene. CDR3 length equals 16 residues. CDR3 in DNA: TGTGCCAGTACTTGGGCAGGGGGCATCAGCAATCAGCCCCAGCATTTT. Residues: CASTWAGGISNQPQHF. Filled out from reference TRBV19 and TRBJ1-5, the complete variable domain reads DGGITQSPKYLFRKEGQNVTLSCEQNLNHDAMYWYRQDPGQGLRLIYYSQIVNDFQKGDIAEGYSVSREKKESFPLTVTSAQKNPTAFYLCASTWAGGISNQPQHFGDGTRLSIL.

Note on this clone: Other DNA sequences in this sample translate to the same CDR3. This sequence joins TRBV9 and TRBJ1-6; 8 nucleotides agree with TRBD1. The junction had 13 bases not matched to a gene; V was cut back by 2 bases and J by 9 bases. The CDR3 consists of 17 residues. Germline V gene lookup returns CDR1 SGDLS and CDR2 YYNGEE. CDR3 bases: TGTGCCAGCAGCGTGCCTAACAGGGGGGCCTTAGGTTCACCCCTCCACTTT. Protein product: CASSVPNRGALGSPLHF.

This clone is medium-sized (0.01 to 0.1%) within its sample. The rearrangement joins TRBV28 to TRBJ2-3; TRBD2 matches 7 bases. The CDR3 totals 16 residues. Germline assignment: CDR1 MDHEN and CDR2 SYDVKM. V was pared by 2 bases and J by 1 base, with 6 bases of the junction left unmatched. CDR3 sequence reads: CASSLLAVVGTDTQYF. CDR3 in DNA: TGTGCCAGCAGTTTACTAGCGGTAGTGGGCACAGATACGCAGTATTTT.

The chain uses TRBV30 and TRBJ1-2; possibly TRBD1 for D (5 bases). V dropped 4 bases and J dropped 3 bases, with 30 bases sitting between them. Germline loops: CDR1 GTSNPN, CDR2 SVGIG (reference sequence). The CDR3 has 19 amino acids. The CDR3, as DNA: TGTGCCTGGATGCGAGACGGGGGGGGTTGTCCCCCCTACGACTATGGCTACACCTTC. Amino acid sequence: CAWMRDGGGCPPYDYGYTF.

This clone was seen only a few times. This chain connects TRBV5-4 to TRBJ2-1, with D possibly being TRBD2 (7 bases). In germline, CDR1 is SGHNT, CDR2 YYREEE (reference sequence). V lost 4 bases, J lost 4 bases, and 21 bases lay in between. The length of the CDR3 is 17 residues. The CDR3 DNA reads TGTGCCAGCAGCCAACTCGGAGGGGGGGGGAGGTACAATGAGCAGTTCTTC. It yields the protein CASSQLGGGGRYNEQFF.

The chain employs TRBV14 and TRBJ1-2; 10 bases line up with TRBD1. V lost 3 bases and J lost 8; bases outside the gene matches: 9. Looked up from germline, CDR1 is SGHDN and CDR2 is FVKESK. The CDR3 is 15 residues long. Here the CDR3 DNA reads TGTGCCAGCAGCCAGACGACAGGGGGCAGGGAAGGCTACACCTTC. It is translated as CASSQTTGGREGYTF.

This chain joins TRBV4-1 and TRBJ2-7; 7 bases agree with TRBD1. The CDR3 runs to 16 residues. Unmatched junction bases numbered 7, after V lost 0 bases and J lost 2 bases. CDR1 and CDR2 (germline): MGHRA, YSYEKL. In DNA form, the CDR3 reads TGCGCCAGCAGCCAAGATGAGGGGGCCGAGACCTACGAGCAGTACTTC. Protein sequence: CASSQDEGAETYEQYF.

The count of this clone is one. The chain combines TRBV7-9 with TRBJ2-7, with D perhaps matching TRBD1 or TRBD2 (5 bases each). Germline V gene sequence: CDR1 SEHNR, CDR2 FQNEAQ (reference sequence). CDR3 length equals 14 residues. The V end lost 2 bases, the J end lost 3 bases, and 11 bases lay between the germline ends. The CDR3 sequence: CASSLTGTVYEQYF. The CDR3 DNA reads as TGTGCCAGCAGCTTAACCGGGACGGTCTACGAGCAGTACTTC.

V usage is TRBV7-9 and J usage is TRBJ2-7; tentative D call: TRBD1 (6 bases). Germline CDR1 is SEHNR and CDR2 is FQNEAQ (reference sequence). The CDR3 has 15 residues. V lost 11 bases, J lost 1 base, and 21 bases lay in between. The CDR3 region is CASQRGRGESYEQYF. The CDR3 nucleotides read TGTGCCTCCCAAAGGGGCAGGGGCGAATCCTACGAGCAGTACTTC.

This CDR3 is CASSDLSGSAYEQYF. CDR3 in DNA: TGTGCCAGCAGTGATTTGAGCGGGTCCGCCTACGAGCAGTACTTC. The chain is built from TRBV6-1 and TRBJ2-7, with D possibly being TRBD2 (6 bases). Trimming stripped 3 bases from V and 2 bases from J, with 14 bases between. Germline CDR1 is MNHNS and CDR2 is SASEGT. This CDR3 is 15 amino acids long.

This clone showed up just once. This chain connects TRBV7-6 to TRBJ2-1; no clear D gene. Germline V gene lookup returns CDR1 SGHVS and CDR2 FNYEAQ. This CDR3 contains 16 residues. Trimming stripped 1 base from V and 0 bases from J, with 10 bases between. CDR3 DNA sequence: TGTGCCAGCAGCTTAGTAGCCCCAAGCTCCTACAATGAGCAGTTCTTC. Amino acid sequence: CASSLVAPSSYNEQFF.

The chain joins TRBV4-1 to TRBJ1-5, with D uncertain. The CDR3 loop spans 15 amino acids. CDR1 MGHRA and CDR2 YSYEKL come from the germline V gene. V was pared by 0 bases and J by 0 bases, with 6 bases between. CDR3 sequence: CASSQERYSNQPQHF. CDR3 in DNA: TGCGCCAGCAGCCAAGAACGGTATAGCAATCAGCCCCAGCATTTT.

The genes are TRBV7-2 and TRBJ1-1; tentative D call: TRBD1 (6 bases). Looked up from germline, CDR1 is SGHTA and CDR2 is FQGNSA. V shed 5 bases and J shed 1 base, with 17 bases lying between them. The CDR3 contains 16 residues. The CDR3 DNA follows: TGTGCCAGCAGCCACATTACCAGGGGTGGGAACACTGAAGCTTTCTTT. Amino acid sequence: CASSHITRGGNTEAFF.

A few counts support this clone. CDR3 loop: CASSWGGWIDNSPLHF. The CDR3 DNA reads as TGTGCCAGCAGTTGGGGCGGGTGGATAGATAATTCACCCCTCCACTTT. The chain has TRBV27 and TRBJ1-6; D possibly corresponds to TRBD1 (5 bases). The CDR3 covers 16 residues. The ends were cut back, 4 bases at V and 5 bases at J, with 15 bases in the middle. Germline V gene sequence: CDR1 MNHEY, CDR2 SMNVEV (reference sequence).

In nucleotides, the CDR3 is TGTGCCAGCACCCCCTCCCCCGAGGGCTACGAGCAGTACTTC. Its translation is CASTPSPEGYEQYF. V usage is TRBV27 and J usage is TRBJ2-7; a weak D match, TRBD2 (5 bases). CDR3 size: 14 residues. Germline V gene sequence: CDR1 MNHEY, CDR2 SMNVEV (reference sequence). V dropped 7 bases and J dropped 3 bases, with 16 bases sitting between them.

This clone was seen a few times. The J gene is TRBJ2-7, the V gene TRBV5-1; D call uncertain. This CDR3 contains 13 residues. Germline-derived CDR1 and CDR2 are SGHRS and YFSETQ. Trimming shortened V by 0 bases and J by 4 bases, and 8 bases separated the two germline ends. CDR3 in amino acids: CASSLDGRYEQYF. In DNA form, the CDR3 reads TGCGCCAGCAGCTTGGACGGTAGGTACGAGCAGTACTTC.

The CDR3 sequence: CASSLTLGTGGIEQYF. DNA of the CDR3: TGTGCCAGCAGTCTGACCCTCGGGACAGGGGGGATCGAGCAGTACTTC. The chain uses TRBV13 and TRBJ2-7; 11 bases align to TRBD1. From germline, CDR1 is PRHDT and CDR2 FYEKMQ (reference sequence). This CDR3 has 16 amino acids. The V and J ends lost 6 bases and 6 bases, in that order; junction bases with no gene match: 13.

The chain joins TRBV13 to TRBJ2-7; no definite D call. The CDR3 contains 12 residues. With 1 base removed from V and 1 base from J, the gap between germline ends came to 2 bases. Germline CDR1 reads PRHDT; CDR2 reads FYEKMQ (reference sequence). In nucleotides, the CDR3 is TGTGCCAGCAGCTTAGAGTCCTACGAGCAGTACTTC. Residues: CASSLESYEQYF.

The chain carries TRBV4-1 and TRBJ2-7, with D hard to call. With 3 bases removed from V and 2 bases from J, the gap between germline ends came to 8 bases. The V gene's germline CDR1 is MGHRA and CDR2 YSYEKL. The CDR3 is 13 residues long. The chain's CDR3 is CASSHKPPYEQYF. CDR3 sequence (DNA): TGCGCCAGCAGCCATAAGCCCCCCTACGAGCAGTACTTC.

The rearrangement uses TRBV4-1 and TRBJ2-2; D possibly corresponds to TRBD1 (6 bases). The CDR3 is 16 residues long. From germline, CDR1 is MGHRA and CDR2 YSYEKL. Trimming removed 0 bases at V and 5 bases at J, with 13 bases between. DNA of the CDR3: TGCGCCAGCAGCCAAGATCGGTCAGGGGAGACCGGGGAGCTGTTTTTT. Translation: CASSQDRSGETGELFF.

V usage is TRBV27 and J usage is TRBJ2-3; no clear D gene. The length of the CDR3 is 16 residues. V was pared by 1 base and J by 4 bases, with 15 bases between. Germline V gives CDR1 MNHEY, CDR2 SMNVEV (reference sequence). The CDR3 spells CASSLFPQMPADTQYF. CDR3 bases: TGTGCCAGCAGTTTATTTCCCCAGATGCCGGCAGATACGCAGTATTTT.